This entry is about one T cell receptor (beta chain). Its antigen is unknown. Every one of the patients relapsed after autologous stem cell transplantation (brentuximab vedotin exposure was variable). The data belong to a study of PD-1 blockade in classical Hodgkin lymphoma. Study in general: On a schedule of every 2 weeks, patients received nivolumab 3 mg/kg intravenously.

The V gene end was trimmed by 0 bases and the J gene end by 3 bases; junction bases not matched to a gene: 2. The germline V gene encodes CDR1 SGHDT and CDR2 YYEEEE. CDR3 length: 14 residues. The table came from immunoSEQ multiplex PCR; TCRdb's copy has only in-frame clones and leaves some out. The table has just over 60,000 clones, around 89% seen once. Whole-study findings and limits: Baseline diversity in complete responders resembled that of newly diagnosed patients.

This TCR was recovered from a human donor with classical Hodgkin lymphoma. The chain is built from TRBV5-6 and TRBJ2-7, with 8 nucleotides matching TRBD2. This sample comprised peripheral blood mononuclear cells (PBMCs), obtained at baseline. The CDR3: CASSLVAGSYEQYF. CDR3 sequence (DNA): TGTGCCAGCAGCTTGGTAGCGGGGAGCTACGAGCAGTACTTC.